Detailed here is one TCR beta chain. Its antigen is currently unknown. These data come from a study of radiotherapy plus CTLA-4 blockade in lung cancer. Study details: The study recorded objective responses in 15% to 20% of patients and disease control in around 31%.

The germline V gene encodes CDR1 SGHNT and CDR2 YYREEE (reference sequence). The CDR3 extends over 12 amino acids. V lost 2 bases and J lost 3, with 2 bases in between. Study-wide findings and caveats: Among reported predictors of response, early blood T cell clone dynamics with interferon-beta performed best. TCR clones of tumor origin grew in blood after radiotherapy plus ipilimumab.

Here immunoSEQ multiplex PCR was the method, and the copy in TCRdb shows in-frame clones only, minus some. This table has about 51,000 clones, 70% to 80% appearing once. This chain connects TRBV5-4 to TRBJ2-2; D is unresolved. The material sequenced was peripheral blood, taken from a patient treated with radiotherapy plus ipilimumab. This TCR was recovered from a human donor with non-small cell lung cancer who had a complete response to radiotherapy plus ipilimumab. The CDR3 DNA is TGTGCCAGCAGCTTCGACACCGGGGAGCTGTTTTTT. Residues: CASSFDTGELFF.